The rows below give T cell receptor beta chains drawn from one sample of a study of control samples from healthy donors and cancer patients. The repertoire was sequenced with immunoSEQ multiplex PCR; TCRdb's copy has only in-frame clones and lacks some. The sample shows roughly 450,000 clones, around 90% of them seen only once. Sequenced input: PBMCs. The receptors derive from a man aged 35 to 55 with head and neck cancer. CDR3s include the opening cysteine and the closing phenylalanine or tryptophan. A D gene is named only where the DNA matches it firmly. Not every row has a clone size; where given, it reads once, few, many or a size class.

size: -; J: TRBJ1-5; V: TRBV3-1/TRBV3-2; D: TRBD1; DNA: TGTGCCAGCAGCCCATTAAAGACAGGGGGTGAGCCCCAGCATTTT; CDR3: CASSPLKTGGEPQHF
size: -; J: TRBJ1-5; V: TRBV30; D: -; DNA: TGTGCCTGGAGCGGGGGGGGGCAGCCCCAGCATTTT; CDR3: CAWSGGGQPQHF
size: -; J: TRBJ2-2; V: TRBV20-1; D: -; DNA: TGCAGTGCTAGTGGTGGGAGTCGGACCGGGGAGCTGTTTTTT; CDR3: CSASGGSRTGELFF
size: -; J: TRBJ2-1; V: TRBV5-6; D: -; DNA: TGTGCCAGCAGCTTGGGGAATGAGCAGTTCTTC; CDR3: CASSLGNEQFF
size: -; J: TRBJ2-7; V: TRBV9; D: -; DNA: TGTGCCAGCAGCGTAGGGAGTAGCTCCTACGAGCAGTACTTC; CDR3: CASSVGSSSYEQYF
size: -; J: TRBJ2-5; V: TRBV5-1; D: TRBD2; DNA: TGCGCCAGCAGCTTGGATTTTAGCGGGTATCAAGAGACCCAGTACTTC; CDR3: CASSLDFSGYQETQYF
size: -; J: TRBJ1-1; V: TRBV10-3; D: -; DNA: TGTGCCATCAGTGACCCGGACATAAACACTGAAGCTTTCTTT; CDR3: CAISDPDINTEAFF
size: -; J: TRBJ1-5; V: TRBV19; D: TRBD1; DNA: TGTGCCAGTTGCGGGACAGGTAATCAGCCCCAGCATTTT; CDR3: CASCGTGNQPQHF
size: -; J: TRBJ1-3; V: TRBV29-1; D: -; DNA: TGCAGCGTTGCACCGAGCCTCTCTGGAAACACCATATATTTT; CDR3: CSVAPSLSGNTIYF
size: -; J: TRBJ1-1; V: TRBV15; D: TRBD1; DNA: TGTGCCACCAGCAGAGGGGACAGGGGCACTGAAGCTTTCTTT; CDR3: CATSRGDRGTEAFF
size: -; J: TRBJ1-4; V: TRBV6-1; D: TRBD1; DNA: TGTGCCAGCAGTGCGCTGACAGGGAATCGAGGACTTATTAATGAAAAACTGTTTTTT; CDR3: CASSALTGNRGLINEKLFF
size: -; J: TRBJ2-7; V: TRBV14; D: -; DNA: TGTGCCAGCAGCGATTTAGAAACCTACGAGCAGTACTTC; CDR3: CASSDLETYEQYF
size: -; J: TRBJ2-7; V: TRBV6-6; D: TRBD1; DNA: TGTGCCAGCAGTTACGTACAGGGGGGACCCTACGAGCAGTACTTC; CDR3: CASSYVQGGPYEQYF
size: -; J: TRBJ1-2; V: TRBV7-8; D: -; DNA: TGTGCCAGCAGCTTAAATTCTGGGAATGGCTACACCTTC; CDR3: CASSLNSGNGYTF
size: -; J: TRBJ2-5; V: TRBV27; D: -; DNA: TGTGCCAGCAGTTACACAGGATATCGGGCGGAGACCCAGTACTTC; CDR3: CASSYTGYRAETQYF
size: few; J: TRBJ2-2; V: TRBV30; D: TRBD2; DNA: TGTGCCTGGACGAGGCTAGCGGGAACCGGGGAGCTGTTTTTT; CDR3: CAWTRLAGTGELFF
size: -; J: TRBJ1-5; V: TRBV19; D: TRBD1; DNA: TGTGCCAGTTCGGACAGGGCAAGCAATCAGCCCCAGCATTTT; CDR3: CASSDRASNQPQHF
size: -; J: TRBJ1-6; V: TRBV11-1; D: -; DNA: TGTGCCAGCAGCTTACTGCAGCTAAATTCACCCCTCCACTTT; CDR3: CASSLLQLNSPLHF
size: -; J: TRBJ2-7; V: TRBV10-2; D: -; DNA: TGCGCCAGCAGCAGACAGACGTCTAACGAGCAGTACTTC; CDR3: CASSRQTSNEQYF
size: -; J: TRBJ2-7; V: TRBV11-2; D: TRBD1; DNA: TGTGCCAGCAGCGAAGGACAGGGTCGGGCCTACGAGCAGTACTTC; CDR3: CASSEGQGRAYEQYF
size: -; J: TRBJ1-5; V: TRBV30; D: -; DNA: TGTGCCTGGAGTCCATCTCCTGGTGGGGGTCAGCCCCAGCATTTT; CDR3: CAWSPSPGGGQPQHF
size: -; J: TRBJ2-5; V: TRBV24-1; D: TRBD1; DNA: TGTGCCACCAGAACCGGGACAGGGCCTCAAGAGACCCAGTACTTC; CDR3: CATRTGTGPQETQYF
size: -; J: TRBJ1-5; V: TRBV3-1/TRBV3-2; D: -; DNA: TGTGCCAGCAGCCGCTCAGGGTTCTTAAATCAGCCCCAGCATTTT; CDR3: CASSRSGFLNQPQHF
size: -; J: TRBJ1-3; V: TRBV19; D: TRBD1; DNA: TGTGCCAGTAGTATAACATCCGGGACAGGTGGAAACACCATATATTTT; CDR3: CASSITSGTGGNTIYF
size: once; J: TRBJ2-7; V: TRBV29-1; D: -; DNA: TGCAGCGTTGCGGGGACCCCTTCCTCCTACGAGCAGTACTTC; CDR3: CSVAGTPSSYEQYF
size: -; J: TRBJ1-2; V: TRBV19; D: -; DNA: TGTGCCAGTAGTATATCCGGGAATGGCTACACCTTC; CDR3: CASSISGNGYTF
size: -; J: TRBJ2-1; V: TRBV30; D: -; DNA: TGTGCCTGGAGTGTATTTCGGGGGAATACCTACAATGAGCAGTTCTTC; CDR3: CAWSVFRGNTYNEQFF
size: -; J: TRBJ2-5; V: TRBV24-1; D: -; DNA: TGTGCCACCAGTGTCGGGACCTCCCAAGAGACCCAGTACTTC; CDR3: CATSVGTSQETQYF
size: -; J: TRBJ2-2; V: TRBV7-2; D: -; DNA: TGTGCCAGCAGCCCTGACCCGACCGGGACCGCACCAACCGGGGAGCTGTTTTTT; CDR3: CASSPDPTGTAPTGELFF
size: -; J: TRBJ1-3; V: TRBV13; D: -; DNA: TGTGCCAGCAGCACGCGGGCCCTTTTCTCTGGAAACACCATATATTTT; CDR3: CASSTRALFSGNTIYF
size: -; J: TRBJ2-1; V: TRBV12-2; D: -; DNA: TGTGCAAGTCGCCCCCGACTAGCGGGAGTGTTCTACAATGAGCAGTTCTTC; CDR3: CASRPRLAGVFYNEQFF
size: -; J: TRBJ2-1; V: TRBV9; D: -; DNA: TGTGCCAGCAGCGTAGGGGAGATCCTAGGAAATGAGCAGTTCTTC; CDR3: CASSVGEILGNEQFF
size: -; J: TRBJ1-6; V: TRBV7-9; D: -; DNA: TGTGCCAGCAGCCCCCCCCCGGGTTCACCCCTCCACTTT; CDR3: CASSPPPGSPLHF
size: -; J: TRBJ1-6; V: TRBV6-6; D: TRBD1; DNA: TGTGCCAGCAGTCTCAGGGGGCAAGGGAGCTCCTATAATTCACCCCTCCACTTT; CDR3: CASSLRGQGSSYNSPLHF
size: -; J: TRBJ2-7; V: TRBV5-4; D: TRBD2; DNA: TGTGCCAGCAGCTTGCATAGCGGGGGCTCCTACGAGCAGTACTTC; CDR3: CASSLHSGGSYEQYF
size: few; J: TRBJ1-5; V: TRBV19; D: TRBD1; DNA: TGTGCCAGTAGTACTGTGGGGGGACAGGGATTGCGTCAGCCCCAGCATTTT; CDR3: CASSTVGGQGLRQPQHF
size: -; J: TRBJ2-7; V: TRBV28; D: -; DNA: TGTGCCAGCAGTTTATTAGCGGACTACGAGCAGTACTTC; CDR3: CASSLLADYEQYF
size: -; J: TRBJ2-2; V: TRBV18; D: TRBD2; DNA: TGTGCCAGCTCACCGCTGACTAGCGGGGGGGCAACCCCCGGGGAGCTGTTTTTT; CDR3: CASSPLTSGGATPGELFF
size: -; J: TRBJ2-1; V: TRBV24-1; D: TRBD2; DNA: TGTGCCACCAGTGACGCTGGGACTAGCGGGAGGATCCACAATGAGCAGTTCTTC; CDR3: CATSDAGTSGRIHNEQFF
size: -; J: TRBJ2-1; V: TRBV11-3; D: TRBD1; DNA: TGTGCCAGCAGGAAAGGGACAGCGAACTACAATGAGCAGTTCTTC; CDR3: CASRKGTANYNEQFF
size: -; J: TRBJ2-3; V: TRBV7-2; D: -; DNA: TGTGCCAGCAGCTTAGAGGGCGGAACCCTAGATACGCAGTATTTT; CDR3: CASSLEGGTLDTQYF
size: -; J: TRBJ1-4; V: TRBV9; D: -; DNA: TGTGCCAGCAGCGGACGGATAAATGAAAAACTGTTTTTT; CDR3: CASSGRINEKLFF